The clone carrying this T cell receptor beta chain has just one count. The sample comes from a study of blood T cell repertoires in COVID-19. Study in general: The origin of the acute and convalescent COVID-19 samples was the United States, Italy and Spain. Sources were T cells, B-cell-depleted T cells, or PBMCs; the material itself was cDNA or gDNA.

Some clones are missing from TCRdb's copy, which holds only in-frame ones; the method was immunoSEQ multiplex PCR. Counted here are over 75,000 clones, around nine tenths occurring once; the ten biggest clones make up 2.9%. Germline CDR1 reads SEHNR; CDR2 reads FQNEAQ (reference sequence). V lost 2 bases and J 3 bases, leaving 13 bases between the germline ends. The CDR3 has 16 amino acids. The material sequenced was peripheral blood. The rearrangement links TRBV7-9 to TRBJ2-2; the D gene is possibly TRBD2 (5 bases). The sequence was collected from a woman over 75 with acute or convalescent COVID-19. The CDR3 DNA is TGTGCCAGCAGCTTACCCGGGGATGGGGACACCGGGGAGCTGTTTTTT. This translates into CASSLPGDGDTGELFF.